This T cell receptor (beta chain) emerged from a study of cytomegalovirus exposure and HLA in healthy donors. The study's findings and limits: Reports indicate that TCR beta sequences accurately predicted the HLA-A and HLA-B alleles of most subjects. A previous analysis found most TCR beta V segments productive roughly 87% or roughly 30% of the time.

The CDR3 length is 13 residues. V lost 9 bases and J lost 2, with 14 bases in between. From germline, CDR1 is MNHEY and CDR2 SVGAGI. Use of 60 Vbeta and 13 Jbeta primers characterized the PCR. The method was immunoSEQ multiplex PCR; TCRdb's version includes in-frame clones alone and lacks a portion of them. This sample has some 160,000 clones, with around 10% found just once. Notes on this clone: What it binds is not known.

The rearrangement joins TRBV6-5 to TRBJ2-7; D may be TRBD2 (5 bases). The clonotype comes from a male donor in good health and CMV-seronegative. Sequencing was carried out using PBMCs. The CDR3 bases are TGTGCCAGTGCCCGGGATCTTACCTACGAGCAGTACTTC. Residues: CASARDLTYEQYF.